The clone carrying this T cell receptor (beta chain) was seen only once. The source of the sample is a study of shared T cell receptors in the human thymus. Per germline, CDR1 SEHNR and CDR2 FQNEAQ (reference sequence). V was clipped by 1 base and J by 2 bases; unmatched bases: 16. The CDR3 is 19 amino acids. Some clones are missing from TCRdb's copy, which holds only in-frame ones; the method was immunoSEQ multiplex PCR. The data show some 700,000 clones, with approximately 83% seen just once and about 0.011% held by the top ten. In addition, the sample was reused for a study of human thymus T cells.

The chain has TRBV7-9 and TRBJ2-7; 8 positions agree with TRBD1. Input material: thymocytes. This TCR was sampled from a girl in the first two years of life with a congenital heart defect. CDR3 residues: CASSLVQIDPGTGPYEQYF. The CDR3 region has the DNA TGTGCCAGCAGCTTAGTCCAAATAGATCCCGGGACAGGTCCCTACGAGCAGTACTTC.